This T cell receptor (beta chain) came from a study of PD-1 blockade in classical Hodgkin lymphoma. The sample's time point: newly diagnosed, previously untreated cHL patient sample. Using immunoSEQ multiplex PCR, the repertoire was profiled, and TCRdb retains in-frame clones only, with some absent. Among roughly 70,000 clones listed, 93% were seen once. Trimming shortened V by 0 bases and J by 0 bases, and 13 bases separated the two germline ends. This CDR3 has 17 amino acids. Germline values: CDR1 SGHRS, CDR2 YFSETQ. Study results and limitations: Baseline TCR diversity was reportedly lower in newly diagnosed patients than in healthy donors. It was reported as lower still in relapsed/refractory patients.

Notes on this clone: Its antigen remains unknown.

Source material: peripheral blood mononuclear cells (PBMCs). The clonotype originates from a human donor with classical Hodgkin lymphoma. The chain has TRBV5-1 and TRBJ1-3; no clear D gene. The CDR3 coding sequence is TGCGCCAGCAGCTTGGCCGGAGGGCCCTCCTCTGGAAACACCATATATTTT. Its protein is CASSLAGGPSSGNTIYF.